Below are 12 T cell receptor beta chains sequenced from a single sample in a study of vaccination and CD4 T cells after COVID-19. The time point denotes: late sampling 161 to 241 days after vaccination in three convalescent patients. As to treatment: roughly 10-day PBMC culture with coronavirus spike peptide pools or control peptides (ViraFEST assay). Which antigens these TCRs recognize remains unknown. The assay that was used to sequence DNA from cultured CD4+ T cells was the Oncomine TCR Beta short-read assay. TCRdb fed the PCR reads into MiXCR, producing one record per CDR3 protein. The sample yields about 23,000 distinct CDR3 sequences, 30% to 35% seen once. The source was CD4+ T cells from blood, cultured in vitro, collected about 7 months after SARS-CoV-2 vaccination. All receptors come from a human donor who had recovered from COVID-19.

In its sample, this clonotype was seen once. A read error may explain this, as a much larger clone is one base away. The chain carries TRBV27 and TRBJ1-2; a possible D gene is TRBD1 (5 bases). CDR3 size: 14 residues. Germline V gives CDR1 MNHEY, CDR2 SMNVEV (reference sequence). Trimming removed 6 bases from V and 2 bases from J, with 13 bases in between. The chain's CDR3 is CASRRWAGNYGYTF. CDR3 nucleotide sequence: TGTGCCAGCAGACGATGGGCAGGGAACTATGGCTACACCTTC.

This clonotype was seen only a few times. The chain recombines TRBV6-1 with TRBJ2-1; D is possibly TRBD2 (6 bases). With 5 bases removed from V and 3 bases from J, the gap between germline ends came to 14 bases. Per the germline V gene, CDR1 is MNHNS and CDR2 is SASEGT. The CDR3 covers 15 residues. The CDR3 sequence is CASSHRLVDYNEQFF. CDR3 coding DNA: TGTGCCAGCAGTCATAGACTAGTCGACTACAATGAGCAGTTCTTC.

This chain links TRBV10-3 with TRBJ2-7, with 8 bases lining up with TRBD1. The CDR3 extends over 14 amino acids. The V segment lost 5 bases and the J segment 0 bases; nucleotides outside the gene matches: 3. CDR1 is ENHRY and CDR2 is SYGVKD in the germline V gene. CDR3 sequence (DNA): TGTGCCATCAGTTCAGGACAGGGCTCCTACGAGCAGTACTTC. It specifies CAISSGQGSYEQYF.

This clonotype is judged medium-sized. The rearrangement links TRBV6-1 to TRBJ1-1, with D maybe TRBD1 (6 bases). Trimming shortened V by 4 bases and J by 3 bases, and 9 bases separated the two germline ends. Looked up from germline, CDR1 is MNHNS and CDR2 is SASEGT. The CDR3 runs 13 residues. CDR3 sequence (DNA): TGTGCCAGCAGTGTGGGGGCACACACTGAAGCTTTCTTT. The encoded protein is CASSVGAHTEAFF.

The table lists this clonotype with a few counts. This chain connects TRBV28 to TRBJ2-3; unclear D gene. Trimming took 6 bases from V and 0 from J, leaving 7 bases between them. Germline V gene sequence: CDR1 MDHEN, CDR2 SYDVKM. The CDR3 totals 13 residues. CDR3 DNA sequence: TGTGCCAGCAGGGCGACTAGCACAGATACGCAGTATTTT. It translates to CASRATSTDTQYF.

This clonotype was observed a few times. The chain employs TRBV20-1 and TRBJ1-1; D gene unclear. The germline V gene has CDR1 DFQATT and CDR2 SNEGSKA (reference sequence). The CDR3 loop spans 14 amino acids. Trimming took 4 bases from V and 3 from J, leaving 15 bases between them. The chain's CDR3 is CSAIFGPRDTEAFF. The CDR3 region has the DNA TGCAGTGCTATTTTTGGACCGAGGGACACTGAAGCTTTCTTT.

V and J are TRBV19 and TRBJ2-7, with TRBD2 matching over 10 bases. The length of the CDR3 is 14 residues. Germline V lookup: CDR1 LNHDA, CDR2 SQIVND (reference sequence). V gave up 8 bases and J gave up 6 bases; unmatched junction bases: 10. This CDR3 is CASGPSGRLGEQYF. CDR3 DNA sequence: TGTGCCAGTGGTCCTAGCGGGAGATTGGGCGAGCAGTACTTC.

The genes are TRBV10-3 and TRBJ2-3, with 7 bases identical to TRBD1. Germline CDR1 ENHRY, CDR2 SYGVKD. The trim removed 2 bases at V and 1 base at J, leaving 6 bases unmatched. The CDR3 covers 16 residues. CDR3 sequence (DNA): TGTGCCATCAGTGAGACCCCCGGGACAGGCACAGATACGCAGTATTTT. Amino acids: CAISETPGTGTDTQYF.

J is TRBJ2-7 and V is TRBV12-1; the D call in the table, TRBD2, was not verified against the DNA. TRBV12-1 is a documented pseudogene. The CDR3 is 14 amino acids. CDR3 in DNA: TGTGCCAGCAGCCGAGTAGCGGGGTTCTACGAGCAGTACTTC. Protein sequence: CASSRVAGFYEQYF.

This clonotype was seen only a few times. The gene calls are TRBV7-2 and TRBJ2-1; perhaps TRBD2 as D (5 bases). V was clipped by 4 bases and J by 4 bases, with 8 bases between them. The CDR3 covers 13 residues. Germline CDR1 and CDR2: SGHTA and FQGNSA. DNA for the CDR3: TGTGCCAGCAGCTCGGACTGGTACAATGAGCAGTTCTTC. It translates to CASSSDWYNEQFF. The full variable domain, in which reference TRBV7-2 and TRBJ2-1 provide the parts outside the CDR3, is GAGVSQSPSNKVTEKGKDVELRCDPISGHTALYWYRQSLGQGLEFLIYFQGNSAPDKSGLPSDRFSAERTGGSVSTLTIQRTQQEDSAVYLCASSSDWYNEQFFGPGTRLTVL.

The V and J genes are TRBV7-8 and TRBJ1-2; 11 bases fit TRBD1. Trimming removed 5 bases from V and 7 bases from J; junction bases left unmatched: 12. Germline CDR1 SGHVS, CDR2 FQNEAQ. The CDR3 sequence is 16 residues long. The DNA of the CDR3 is TGTGCCAGCAGCCCAAAGCAGGACAGGGGGCGTCGTGGCTACACCTTC. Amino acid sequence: CASSPKQDRGRRGYTF.

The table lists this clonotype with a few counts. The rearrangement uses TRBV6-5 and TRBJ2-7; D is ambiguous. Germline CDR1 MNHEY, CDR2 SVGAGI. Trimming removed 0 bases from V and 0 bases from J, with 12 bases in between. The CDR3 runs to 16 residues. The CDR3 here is CASSYSGGAASYEQYF. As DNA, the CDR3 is TGTGCCAGCAGTTACTCCGGCGGAGCCGCCTCCTACGAGCAGTACTTC.